The entry below describes one T cell receptor (beta chain). The source of the sample is a study of blood T cells in healthy people across ages. It was with a sample-barcoded 5' primer and a J-beta primer mix that a second PCR of roughly 7 to 12 cycles was run. TCRdb re-analysed the 5' RACE reads in MiXCR, keeping a single row per CDR3 protein. Of about 1.4 million distinct CDR3 sequences in the sample, roughly 60% were seen once. The length of the CDR3 is 16 residues. The germline gives CDR1 SGHRS, CDR2 YFSETQ. V was pared by 3 bases and J by 4 bases, with 10 bases of the junction left unmatched. This TCR came from a man between 18 and 35 years old in good health. This chain joins TRBV5-1 and TRBJ2-3; TRBD1 matches 8 bases. Sequenced: blood. This CDR3 is CASSYDRDRSSDTQYF. The CDR3, as DNA: TGCGCCAGCAGCTACGACCGGGACAGGAGCTCAGATACGCAGTATTTT.